This T cell receptor beta chain stems from a study of shared clonotypes between healthy human individuals. Study-wide findings and caveats: Collection of samples was limited to blood; tissue repertoires likely differ. Since donors were few, the genetic and exposure-history diversity represented was limited.

The J segment lost 6 bases and the V segment lost 4 bases, leaving 8 bases of the junction unmatched. Germline CDR1 SGHRS, CDR2 YFSETQ. The CDR3 has 14 amino acids. Notes on this clone: Its antigen is undetermined.

Template for every sorted-subset replicate PCR totaled about 0.2 ug DNA, 30,000 to 35,000 T cell genomes. Only in-frame clones appear in the TCRdb table, and some are missing; sequencing was by immunoSEQ multiplex PCR. The sample lists approximately 1.5 million clones, approximately 98% occurring once. Recent acute infections and vaccinations were absent in the healthy HIV-negative adult donors. Sequencing input: naive CD4+ T cells sorted from blood. Subset meaning: CD45RA+ positively selected. The J gene is TRBJ2-3, the V gene TRBV5-1; 7 nucleotides align to TRBD1. The source of this sequence is a man under 40 in good health. This CDR3 reads CASSPRQGGDTQYF. The CDR3 bases are TGCGCCAGCAGCCCAAGACAGGGTGGGGATACGCAGTATTTT.